One sample yielded the 19 T cell receptor beta chains listed below, sequenced in a study of neoadjuvant anti-PD-1 for oral cavity cancer. Profiled with immunoSEQ multiplex PCR; TCRdb holds only in-frame clones, not every one. The sample has nearly 15,000 clones; around 40% are singletons. Time point here: after neoadjuvant nivolumab, at surgical resection. Sequencing was performed on tumor tissue, taken after nivolumab (anti-PD-1) treatment. The receptors were sampled from a person aged 40 to 85 with oral cavity squamous cell carcinoma.

The V call is TRBV4-1, the J call TRBJ1-2; D is undetermined. Germline V gene data show CDR1 as MGHRA and CDR2 as YSYEKL. The ends were cut back, 0 bases at V and 6 bases at J, with 14 bases in the middle. The CDR3 covers 15 residues. Here the CDR3 DNA reads TGCGCCAGCAGCCAAGAGGATCCAAGACGGAATGGCTACACCTTC. Encoded protein: CASSQEDPRRNGYTF.

The chain links TRBV7-2 to TRBJ1-2; no clear D gene. The ends were cut back, 3 bases at V and 7 bases at J, with 18 bases in the middle. The CDR3 sequence is 15 residues long. The V gene's germline CDR1 is SGHTA and CDR2 FQGNSA. CDR3 coding DNA: TGTGCCAGCAGCTTCGGAACCCAGGTGGCGGGTGGCTACACCTTC. Translation: CASSFGTQVAGGYTF.

J is TRBJ2-7 and V is TRBV10-3; TRBD1 or TRBD2 may be the D gene (6 bases each). Per the germline V gene, CDR1 is ENHRY and CDR2 is SYGVKD. Trimming took off 10 bases at V and 7 bases at J, with 20 bases between the two ends. The CDR3 spans 13 residues. The CDR3 sequence: CASSPLGGSEQYF. Written as DNA, the CDR3 is TGTGCCAGCAGCCCGCTGGGGGGCTCTGAGCAGTACTTC.

The V gene is TRBV30, the J gene TRBJ2-7; 8 nucleotides align to TRBD2. This CDR3 spans 15 amino acids. Germline CDR1 GTSNPN, CDR2 SVGIG (reference sequence). The ends lost 1 base at V and 3 bases at J; junction bases unmatched: 8. CDR3 residues: CAWSGGSGVYYEQYF. As DNA, the CDR3 is TGTGCCTGGAGTGGGGGTAGCGGGGTTTACTACGAGCAGTACTTC.

The gene calls are TRBV6-1 and TRBJ1-1; no firm D call. The V gene lost 2 bases and the J gene lost 0 bases, with 10 bases spanning the gap. Germline V CDR1 and CDR2: MNHNS, SASEGT. The CDR3 loop spans 15 amino acids. In nucleotides, the CDR3 is TGTGCCAGCAGTGAACACTTGACGGTGAACACTGAAGCTTTCTTT. Its translation: CASSEHLTVNTEAFF.

About this clone itself: Within the sample, other DNA sequences also encode this same CDR3. V and J are TRBV15 and TRBJ1-1; the match to TRBD1 covers 8 bases. The germline V gene encodes CDR1 LNHNV and CDR2 YYDKDF (reference sequence). The CDR3 runs 17 residues. With V trimmed by 0 bases and J by 0 bases, 6 bases remained unmatched. In DNA form, the CDR3 reads TGTGCCACCAGCAGAGATCGGACAGGGCGAGTGAACACTGAAGCTTTCTTT. This codes for CATSRDRTGRVNTEAFF. The whole variable domain, remainder taken from reference TRBV15 and TRBJ1-1, is DAMVIQNPRYQVTQFGKPVTLSCSQTLNHNVMYWYQQKSSQAPKLLFHYYDKDFNNEADTPDNFQSRRPNTSFCFLDIRSPGLGDTAMYLCATSRDRTGRVNTEAFFGQGTRLTVV.

The rearrangement uses TRBV30 and TRBJ1-2; 10 bases agree with TRBD1. Trimming cost V 3 bases and J 4 bases; bases outside gene matches: 2. Looked up from germline, CDR1 is GTSNPN and CDR2 is SVGIG (reference sequence). This CDR3 region has 13 residues. This chain's CDR3 is CAWRDRGTYGYTF. As DNA, the CDR3 is TGTGCCTGGAGGGACAGGGGGACCTATGGCTACACCTTC.

This clone is a singleton in its sample. V is TRBV2 and J is TRBJ2-3; D is possibly TRBD1 (5 bases). Germline lookup yields CDR1 SNHLY and CDR2 FYNNEI. The CDR3 extends over 14 amino acids. Trimming removed 5 bases from V and 2 bases from J, with 11 bases in between. The CDR3 loop is CASSPDRNTDTQYF. The DNA of the CDR3 is TGTGCCAGCAGTCCCGACAGAAACACAGATACGCAGTATTTT.

CDR3 in amino acids: CASSLRQGVYEQYF. The CDR3 bases are TGTGCCAGCAGTTTAAGGCAGGGGGTCTACGAGCAGTACTTC. The rearrangement uses TRBV27 and TRBJ2-7; the match to TRBD1 covers 7 bases. CDR1 and CDR2 (germline): MNHEY, SMNVEV (reference sequence). V lost 2 bases and J lost 3; bases outside the gene matches: 4. The CDR3 is 14 amino acids.

V gene TRBV4-3 combines with J gene TRBJ1-2; 8 bases map to TRBD1. Germline V CDR1 and CDR2: LGHNA, YSLEER. The CDR3 length is 15 residues. Unmatched junction bases numbered 8, after V lost 0 bases and J lost 8 bases. The CDR3: CASSQDPMTGAGYTF. CDR3 in DNA: TGCGCCAGCAGCCAAGATCCCATGACAGGGGCCGGCTACACCTTC.

This clone was counted only a few times. CDR3 residues: CASSRDRDYEQYF. DNA of the CDR3: TGTGCCAGCAGTCGGGACAGGGACTACGAGCAGTACTTC. This chain links TRBV6-5 with TRBJ2-7; 9 nucleotides agree with TRBD1. The CDR3 consists of 13 residues. J was trimmed by 3 bases and V by 5 bases; bases with no gene match: 2. Germline V gene sequence: CDR1 MNHEY, CDR2 SVGAGI.

This chain links TRBV7-2 with TRBJ1-6; D perhaps matches TRBD1 (6 bases). Germline assignment: CDR1 SGHTA and CDR2 FQGNSA. The CDR3 contains 15 residues. V lost 7 bases, J lost 9 bases, and 19 bases lay in between. The CDR3 region is CASTLLRGSSSPLHF. The DNA for the CDR3 is TGTGCCAGCACTTTACTCAGGGGAAGTAGTTCACCCCTCCACTTT.

By share, this clone ranks as medium-sized. This sequence joins TRBV13 and TRBJ1-1; D unclear. The CDR3 is 13 amino acids. CDR1 PRHDT and CDR2 FYEKMQ come from the germline V gene (reference sequence). V was pared by 3 bases and J by 1 base, with 6 bases between. The CDR3 sequence is CASSLQGNTEAFF. The CDR3 nucleotides read TGTGCCAGCAGCTTGCAAGGGAACACTGAAGCTTTCTTT.

In its sample, this clone ranks as medium-sized. The chain employs TRBV5-1 and TRBJ1-2; TRBD1 aligns across 7 bases. Unmatched junction bases numbered 4, after V lost 0 bases and J lost 8 bases. The CDR3 totals 13 residues. Germline CDR1 is SGHRS and CDR2 is YFSETQ. As DNA, the CDR3 is TGCGCCAGCAGCTTGGACAGGGGTCTCGGCTACACCTTC. Encoded protein: CASSLDRGLGYTF.

J is TRBJ2-3 and V is TRBV7-9; D might be TRBD2 (5 bases). Germline V gives CDR1 SEHNR, CDR2 FQNEAQ (reference sequence). Trimming took off 5 bases at V and 2 bases at J, with 17 bases between the two ends. This CDR3 has 16 residues. CDR3 region: CASSPVGGLFTDTQYF. The DNA of the CDR3 is TGTGCCAGCAGCCCTGTGGGCGGACTGTTCACAGATACGCAGTATTTT.

This clone was seen a handful of times. This chain links TRBV12-5 with TRBJ2-7; D possibly uses TRBD1 or TRBD2 (5 bases each). V was pared by 2 bases and J by 3 bases, with 17 bases between. The length of the CDR3 is 16 residues. CDR1 is LGHNT and CDR2 is FRNRAP in the germline V gene. The CDR3 sequence is CASGLPRGSALYEQYF. The CDR3 DNA follows: TGTGCTAGTGGTTTGCCCCGGGGCTCCGCACTCTACGAGCAGTACTTC.

This clone was counted only a few times. The rearrangement joins TRBV10-2 to TRBJ1-2, with D maybe TRBD1 (5 bases). The ends were cut back, 3 bases at V and 5 bases at J, with 13 bases in the middle. Germline V lookup: CDR1 WSHSY, CDR2 SAAADI. The CDR3 loop spans 14 amino acids. CDR3 sequence: CASSEWAEGYGYTF. The CDR3 DNA reads TGCGCCAGCAGTGAATGGGCGGAGGGGTATGGCTACACCTTC.

This CDR3 is CASTFGGAGYEQYF. The CDR3 DNA reads as TGCGCCAGTACGTTCGGGGGCGCGGGATACGAGCAGTACTTC. This chain links TRBV5-1 with TRBJ2-7; perhaps D is TRBD1 or TRBD2 (6 bases each). The CDR3 extends over 14 amino acids. Germline CDR1 SGHRS, CDR2 YFSETQ. The V end lost 8 bases, the J end lost 4 bases, and 19 bases lay between the germline ends.

This chain connects TRBV7-6 to TRBJ2-7, with TRBD2 matching over 8 bases. CDR1 and CDR2 from the germline V gene are SGHVS and FNYEAQ. This CDR3 contains 18 residues. The V gene end was trimmed by 4 bases and the J gene end by 2 bases; junction bases not matched to a gene: 16. The CDR3 sequence is CASSSSITSGTNPYEQYF. In nucleotides, the CDR3 is TGTGCCAGCAGCTCCTCCATTACTAGCGGCACAAATCCCTACGAGCAGTACTTC. Full variable domain (missing parts from reference TRBV7-6 and TRBJ2-7): GAGVSQSPRYKVTKRGQDVALRCDPISGHVSLYWYRQALGQGPEFLTYFNYEAQQDKSGLPNDRFSAERPEGSISTLTIQRTEQRDSAMYRCASSSSITSGTNPYEQYFGPGTRLTVT.